Here is one T cell receptor (beta chain) with its context. The target of this receptor is not known. One junction end does not reproduce the germline sequence, and a read error may be involved. The protocol used for the library was the immunoSEQ multiplex PCR assay. For the multiplex PCR, a mixture combining 60 forward primers for TCR Vbeta segments and 13 reverse primers for TCR Jbeta segments was used. A multiplex PCR assay on genomic DNA amplified the CDR3 region of rearranged TCR beta genes. The Illumina HiSeq System was used to sequence the amplified TCR beta libraries as 87-base-pair reads. The original pipeline was this. A later analysis counted some 74 million unique TCR beta chains across the 550 to 800 repertoires, and some 11 million of these chains were shared by at least two donors. Raw reads were error-corrected and collapsed into unique sequences by a nearest-neighbor algorithm in which closely related sequences were merged to remove PCR and sequencing errors. V, D and J gene segments were assigned by aligning CDR3 sequences to IMGT reference sequences. For a sequence to be retained, at least a six-nucleotide match to both a V gene segment and a J gene segment was required. Rearrangements were classified as productive when the CDR3 lacked stop codons and remained in frame with V and J, and all other rearrangements were classified as non-productive. Following IMGT convention, CDR3 was defined as the stretch from the second conserved V-encoded cysteine up to the conserved J-encoded phenylalanine. The earlier analysis of 500 to 650 of the donors excluded any sequence lacking an unambiguous match to a single V gene segment. An earlier analysis of 500 to 600 of the donors classified V segments as functional when productive rearrangements were above 56.7% and as segregating when the standard deviation between donors was above 5%. A statistical classification framework was built to diagnose cytomegalovirus status from the catalog of TCR beta chain sequences. In a later analysis, TCR nucleotide sequences were compared against IMGT/GENE-DB human TR gene sequences so that V and J genes could be assigned. A later analysis assigned CDR3 sequences and most-parsimonious VDJ recombination scenarios with the TCRdist pipeline. In a later analysis, every TCR beta chain was defined by the combination of its CDR3 amino acid sequence and its V-gene family, and reads without a unique V-gene family were dropped. In a later analysis, 450 to 600 highly shared, low-generation-probability nucleotide sequences were removed to address suspected cross-contamination and a sequencing artifact. A later analysis calculated a clonal expansion index for each public chain from normalized within-repertoire ranks of inferred template counts. A later analysis computed generation probabilities with a VDJ recombination model fitted to out-of-frame rearrangements, and checked the results against IGoR. In a later analysis, TCR-TCR, TCR-HLA and TCR-CMV co-occurrence was scored with hypergeometric tests, and a repertoire-size bias correction was applied to TCR pairs. False discovery rates were estimated in a later analysis by permuting HLA or CMV assignments 20 times. In a later analysis, co-occurring TCRs were grouped using DBSCAN, with TCRdist sequence similarity added in when clustering inside HLA-allele-positive subsets. For co-occurrence clustering, repertoires with fewer than 30,000 or more than 120,000 public chains were excluded, along with about five repertoires with anomalous nucleotide sharing. The table was pulled from immuneACCESS by TCRdb, which kept in-frame rearrangements only. Such tables lose some clones; where checked, under half of the loss comes from unresolved V genes, and the rest has no known cause. V and J calls and clone size are as listed in that table; D and trimming were resolved from the DNA. In all, the sample holds about 130,000 clones, and under 85% of those were seen once. Less than 4% of the sample is held by the ten biggest clonotypes.

These data come from a study of cytomegalovirus exposure and HLA in healthy donors (dated by TCRdb to 2015 to 2018). About the full investigation: According to an earlier analysis of around 600 of the donors, about 179 million T cells yielded over 100 million unique TCR beta sequences and approximately 300 Gb of sequence data. Donor age, sex, ethnicity and CMV serostatus were collected together with the repertoire data. An earlier analysis of several hundred of the donors applied high-throughput TCR beta sequencing to assess whether each TCR beta V gene segment acted as functional or pseudogenic. High-throughput TCR immunosequencing, statistical association of individual TCRs with disease status, and machine learning were combined to predict cytomegalovirus infection status. Among about 400 genotyped donors of the cohort, an average of approximately 240,000 unique TCR beta nucleotide sequences was sequenced per donor, of which about 18% were non-productive. In a later analysis, previously published TCR beta repertoires from fewer than 750 donors were re-analyzed and high-resolution HLA genotyping was added so that TCR occurrence patterns could be studied. Every discovery cohort repertoire had been produced on one sequencing platform. The study aimed to test whether signatures of past pathogen exposure could be identified by cataloging public T cell receptors. Among the roughly 410 genotyped donors, about 83% belonged to the genetic ancestry cluster associated with self-reported Caucasian donors. Typing coverage varied by locus: about 620-640 donors for A, B, C, DRB1 and DQB1; approximately 500 for DQA1; more than 600 for DPA1; about 450 for DPB1. The study profiled the T cell repertoires of fewer than 850 subjects by immunosequencing and related them to cytomegalovirus serostatus. An early release that covered fewer than 750 HLA-typed donors contained approximately 300 gigabases of sequencing data and approximately 85 million unique TCR sequences. Class I and class II HLA loci were covered by the typing at four-digit resolution. A later genetic analysis used genome-wide SNP genotypes for about three fifths of the roughly 700 donors, treating that subset as a discovery cohort. The later analysis used no new phenotypic data to find candidate immune exposures, relying instead on TCR beta sequences and their occurrence across donors. A handful of DR-DQ haplotypes were handled as single units for association and clustering because linkage in the cohort was strong. In addition to the first cohort of 666 subjects, a separate validation cohort of over 90 different subjects was used. The study at large found these results: A further reported finding was that TCR beta sequences accurately predicted the HLA-A and HLA-B alleles for most subjects in the first cohort. A few of the identified cytomegalovirus-associated TCR beta chains were confirmed in vitro to be specific for cytomegalovirus antigens. Over 15 rarely observed V segments, including chromosome 9 orphons, were excluded from the earlier analysis of just under 600 of the donors because counts were too low. In a later analysis, HLA-associated TCR beta chains showed more clonal expansion and lower generation probabilities than non-associated chains that were equally common. Some IMGT-functional V segments, including TRBV6-2 and TRBV6-3, could not be told apart with the 87-base-pair reads, so those segments were excluded. In a later analysis, most CMV-associated TCR beta chains were found to appear HLA-restricted, with HLA associations seemingly driven largely by CMV exposure. Presence/absence analyses assumed roughly uniform sequencing depth across donors, an assumption that may not hold. It was suggested by the authors that the approach could potentially be generalized to other disease states and immunological phenotypes. In the study, about 150 TCR beta chains were listed as associated with cytomegalovirus. Most TCR sequences were seen in very few donors, while some public TCRs were found in many individuals. A later genetic analysis reported fewer N-insertions in productive TCRs among donors in an Asian-associated ancestry cluster than the roughly 700-donor mean. The classifier was reported to diagnose cytomegalovirus status with high specificity and sensitivity in both the original and validation cohorts. Correlated functional status among segregating V segments might be attributable to linkage disequilibrium, but an unknown experimental factor could not be ruled out. A later genetic analysis associated a missense DCLRE1C variant with V-gene and J-gene trimming of TCR beta chains, and an independent cohort replicated the association. Only TCR beta chains were sequenced in this cohort, and the absence of alpha or paired-chain data limited detectable features. HLA typing was unavailable for some donors at each locus, so association tests used only the typed subset. A group of highly shared sequence variants was considered likely to be a technical artifact of the sequencing pipeline. In a later analysis, more than 15,000 TCR beta sequences were associated with specific HLA alleles at a false discovery rate of 0.05. Broadly in line with IMGT annotations, most TCR beta V segments showed up in productive rearrangements about 87% or about 30% of the time in an earlier analysis of about 500 of the donors. In a later analysis, several top co-occurrence clusters were reported to appear linked to parvovirus B19, influenza, CMV and Epstein-Barr virus. The only immune exposure information available for the cohort was CMV serostatus. Strong co-occurrence of HLA alleles, especially DR and DQ, made assigning TCR associations to individual alleles difficult. According to a later analysis, TCR association rates differed among HLA loci, with DRB1 alleles showing the most associated TCRs and HLA-C alleles showing the fewest.

The cohort was made up of 500 to 800 healthy bone marrow donors. Cohort members were all nominally healthy when sampled, although unrecorded immune exposures were likely present. The donor was CMV seronegative and belonged to the group of over 300 seronegative cohort members. Every donor gave a peripheral blood sample, and the peripheral blood mononuclear cells from that sample were used for TCR beta sequencing. The Qiagen DNeasy Blood Extraction Kit was used to extract genomic DNA from the blood cell samples. As encoded in the germline V gene, CDR1 is SQVTM while CDR2 is ANQGSEA. Taken from cysteine to phenylalanine, the CDR3 has 15 residues. The sequence is cut down to CDR3 DNA, 45 bases in frame from base 1.

This receptor was identified in a man aged 25 to 40 in good health and CMV-seronegative. This receptor chain uses TRBV29-1 and TRBJ1-4; the D gene is possibly TRBD1, with 6 bases matching. The sequencing input was PBMCs. The sequenced DNA: TGCAGCGTTGCGGTAGGAAGGACAGCTAATCAAAAACTGTTTTTT. This yields the protein CSVAVGRTANQKLFF. The full variable domain, completed from the reference TRBV29-1 and TRBJ1-4 proteins outside the CDR3, reads SAVISQKPSRDICQRGTSLTIQCQVDSQVTMMFWYRQQPGQSLTLIATANQGSEATYESGFVIDKFPISRPNLTFSTLTVSNMSPEDSSIYLCSVAVGRTANQKLFFGSGTQLSVL.